This T cell receptor (beta chain) was documented in a study of shared clonotypes between healthy human individuals. Study-level findings and limits: Tissues were not sampled, only blood, and their repertoires likely differ. Relative to memory subsets, naive subsets generally showed larger estimated richness. Rarefaction exposed incomplete sorted-subset sequencing despite large depth.

Generated by immunoSEQ multiplex PCR, the TCRdb table keeps only in-frame clones and is missing some. The profile shows 300,000 to 350,000 clones, about 73% of them singletons. Concerning this clone: Its antigen is undetermined.

CDR3 length equals 15 residues. V was pared by 1 base and J by 5 bases, with 9 bases of the junction left unmatched. CDR1 and CDR2 (germline): SGHRS, YFSETQ. The sample was memory CD4+ T cells sorted from blood. Indicated subset: CD45RA-negative fraction. The sequence came from a man aged 25 to 40 in good health. This rearrangement joins TRBV5-1 to TRBJ2-7; 7 nucleotides line up with TRBD1. CDR3 DNA sequence: TGCGCCAGCAGCTTGAAAGTGACAGGGCGCGACGAGCAGTACTTC. It codes for CASSLKVTGRDEQYF.